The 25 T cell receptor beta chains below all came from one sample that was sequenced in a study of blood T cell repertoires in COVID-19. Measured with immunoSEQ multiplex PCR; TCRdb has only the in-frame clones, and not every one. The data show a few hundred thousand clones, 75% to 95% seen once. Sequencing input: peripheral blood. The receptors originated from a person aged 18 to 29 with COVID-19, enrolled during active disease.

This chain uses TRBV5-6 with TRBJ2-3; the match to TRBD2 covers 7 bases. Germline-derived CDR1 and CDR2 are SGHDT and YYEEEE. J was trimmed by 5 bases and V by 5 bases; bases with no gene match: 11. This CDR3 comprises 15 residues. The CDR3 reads CASRITGLVKDTQYF. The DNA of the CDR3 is TGTGCCAGCAGAATAACTGGACTAGTTAAAGATACGCAGTATTTT.

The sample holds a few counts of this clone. Here the CDR3 DNA reads TGTGCCAGCAGTCAGAACCGCGGACTAGCGGGAGTCGAGCAGTACTTC. It is translated as CASSQNRGLAGVEQYF. The genes are TRBV27 and TRBJ2-7; 13 nucleotides agree with TRBD2. In germline, CDR1 is MNHEY, CDR2 SMNVEV (reference sequence). The CDR3 contains 16 residues. V dropped 5 bases and J dropped 6; count of bases not matched to a gene: 10.

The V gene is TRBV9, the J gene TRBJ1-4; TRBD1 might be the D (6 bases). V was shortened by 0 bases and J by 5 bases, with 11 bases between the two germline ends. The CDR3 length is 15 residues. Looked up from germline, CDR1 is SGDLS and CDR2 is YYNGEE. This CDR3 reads CASSVETGRNEKLFF. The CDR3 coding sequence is TGTGCCAGCAGCGTAGAGACAGGTCGGAATGAAAAACTGTTTTTT.

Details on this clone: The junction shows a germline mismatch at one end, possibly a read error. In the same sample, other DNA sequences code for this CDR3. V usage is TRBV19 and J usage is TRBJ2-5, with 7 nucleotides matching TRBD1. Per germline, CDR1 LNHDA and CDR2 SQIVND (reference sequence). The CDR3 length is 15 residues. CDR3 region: CASSIYRGSQETQYF. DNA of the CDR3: TGTGCCAGCAGTATATACAGGGGTAGTCAAGAGACCCAGTACTTC. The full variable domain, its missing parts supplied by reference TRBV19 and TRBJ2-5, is DGGITQSPKYLFRKEGQNVTLSCEQNLNHDAMYWYRQDPGQGLRLIYYSQIVNDFQKGDIAEGYSVSREKKESFPLTVTSAQKNPTAFYLCASSIYRGSQETQYFGPGTRLLVL.

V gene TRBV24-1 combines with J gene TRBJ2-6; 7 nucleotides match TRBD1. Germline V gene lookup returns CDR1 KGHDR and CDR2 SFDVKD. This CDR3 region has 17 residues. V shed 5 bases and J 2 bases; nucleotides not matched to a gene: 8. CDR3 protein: CATSARQGGPGANVLTF. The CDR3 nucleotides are TGTGCCACCAGTGCTCGACAGGGCGGGCCTGGGGCCAACGTCCTGACTTTC.

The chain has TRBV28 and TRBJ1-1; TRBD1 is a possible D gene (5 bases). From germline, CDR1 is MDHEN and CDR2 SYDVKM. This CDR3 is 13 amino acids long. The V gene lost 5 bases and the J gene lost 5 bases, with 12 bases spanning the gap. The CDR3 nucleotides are TGTGCCAGCAGTGTAACGGGGGAGACTGAAGCTTTCTTT. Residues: CASSVTGETEAFF.

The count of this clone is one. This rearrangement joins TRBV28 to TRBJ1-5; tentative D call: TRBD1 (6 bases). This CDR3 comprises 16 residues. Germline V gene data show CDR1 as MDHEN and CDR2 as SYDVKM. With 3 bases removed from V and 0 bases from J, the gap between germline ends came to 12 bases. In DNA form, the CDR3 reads TGTGCCAGCAGTTTGGCGACAGGTTATAGCAATCAGCCCCAGCATTTT. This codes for CASSLATGYSNQPQHF.

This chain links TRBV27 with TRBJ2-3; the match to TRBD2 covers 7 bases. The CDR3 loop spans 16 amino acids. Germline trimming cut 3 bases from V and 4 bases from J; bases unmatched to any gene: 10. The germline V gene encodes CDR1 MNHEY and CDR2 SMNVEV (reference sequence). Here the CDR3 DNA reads TGTGCCAGCAGTTTTTTGGGCGGGGGTTCCCCAGATACGCAGTATTTT. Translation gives CASSFLGGGSPDTQYF.

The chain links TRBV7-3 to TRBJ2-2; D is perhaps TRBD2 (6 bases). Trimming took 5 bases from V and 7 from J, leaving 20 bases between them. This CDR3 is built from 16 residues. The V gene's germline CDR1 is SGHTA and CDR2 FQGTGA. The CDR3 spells CASSNWDGGAIGELFF. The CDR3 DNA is TGTGCCAGCAGCAATTGGGACGGGGGAGCAATCGGGGAGCTGTTTTTT.

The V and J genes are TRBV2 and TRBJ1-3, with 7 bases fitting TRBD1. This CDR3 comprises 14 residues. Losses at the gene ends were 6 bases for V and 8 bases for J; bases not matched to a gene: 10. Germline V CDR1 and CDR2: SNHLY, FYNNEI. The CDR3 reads CASSDLTGVDTIYF. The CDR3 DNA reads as TGTGCCAGCAGCGACCTCACAGGGGTTGACACCATATATTTT.

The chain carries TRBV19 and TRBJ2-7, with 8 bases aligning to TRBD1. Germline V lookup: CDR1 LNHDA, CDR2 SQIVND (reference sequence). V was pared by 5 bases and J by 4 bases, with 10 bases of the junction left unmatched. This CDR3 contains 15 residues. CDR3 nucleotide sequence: TGTGCCAGTAGTCCCGCCCCAGGGGGCATGTACGAGCAGTACTTC. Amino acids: CASSPAPGGMYEQYF.

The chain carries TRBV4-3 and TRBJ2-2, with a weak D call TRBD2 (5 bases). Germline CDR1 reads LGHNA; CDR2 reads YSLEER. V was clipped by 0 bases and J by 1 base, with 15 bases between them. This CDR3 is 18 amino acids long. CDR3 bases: TGCGCCAGCAGCCAAGAGAGGTTAGCGCGGATGAACACCGGGGAGCTGTTTTTT. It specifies CASSQERLARMNTGELFF.

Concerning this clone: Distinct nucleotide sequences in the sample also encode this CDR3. The CDR3 nucleotides read TGTGCCAGCAGATCAGGCTATGGCTACACCTTC. This encodes CASRSGYGYTF. This chain uses TRBV7-2 with TRBJ1-2, with no clear D. CDR1 is SGHTA and CDR2 is FQGNSA in the germline V gene. The CDR3 sequence is 11 residues long. The ends were cut back, 6 bases at V and 4 bases at J, with 6 bases in the middle.

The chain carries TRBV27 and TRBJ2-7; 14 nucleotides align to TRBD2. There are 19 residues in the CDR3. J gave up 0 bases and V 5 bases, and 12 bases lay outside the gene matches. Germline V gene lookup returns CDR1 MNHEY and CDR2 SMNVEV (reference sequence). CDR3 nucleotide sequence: TGTGCCAGCAGTCTAACCGGGACTAGCGGGAGTAGGAGCTCCTACGAGCAGTACTTC. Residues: CASSLTGTSGSRSSYEQYF.

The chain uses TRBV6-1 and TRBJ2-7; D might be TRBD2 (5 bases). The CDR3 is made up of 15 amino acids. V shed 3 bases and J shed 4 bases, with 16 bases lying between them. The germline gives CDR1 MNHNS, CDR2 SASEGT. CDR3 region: CASSDVGVVRYEQYF. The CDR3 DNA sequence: TGTGCCAGCAGTGATGTGGGAGTAGTGAGGTACGAGCAGTACTTC.

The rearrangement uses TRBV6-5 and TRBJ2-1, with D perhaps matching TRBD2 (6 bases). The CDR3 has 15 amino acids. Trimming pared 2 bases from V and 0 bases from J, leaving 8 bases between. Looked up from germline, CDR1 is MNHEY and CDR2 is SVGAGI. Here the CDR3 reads CASSYMTSSYNEQFF. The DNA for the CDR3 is TGTGCCAGCAGTTACATGACTAGCTCCTACAATGAGCAGTTCTTC.

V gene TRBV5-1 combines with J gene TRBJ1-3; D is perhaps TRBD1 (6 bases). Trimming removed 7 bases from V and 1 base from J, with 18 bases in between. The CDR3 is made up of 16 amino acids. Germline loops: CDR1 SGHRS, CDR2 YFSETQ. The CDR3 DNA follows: TGCGCCAGCGCCGGGGGGGCGGCGAGTTCTGGAAACACCATATATTTT. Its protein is CASAGGAASSGNTIYF.

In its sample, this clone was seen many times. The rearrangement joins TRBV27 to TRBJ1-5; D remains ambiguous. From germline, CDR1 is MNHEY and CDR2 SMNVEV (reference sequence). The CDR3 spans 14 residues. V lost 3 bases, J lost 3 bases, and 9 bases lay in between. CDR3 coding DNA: TGTGCCAGCAGTTTGTTGGAGATCAATCAGCCCCAGCATTTT. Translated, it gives CASSLLEINQPQHF.

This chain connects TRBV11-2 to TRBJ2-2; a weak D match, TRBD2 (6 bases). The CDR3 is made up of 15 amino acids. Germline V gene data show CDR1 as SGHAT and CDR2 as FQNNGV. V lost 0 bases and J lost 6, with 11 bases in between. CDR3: CASSLDWGVSGELFF. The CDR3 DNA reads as TGTGCCAGCAGCTTAGATTGGGGGGTTTCCGGGGAGCTGTTTTTT.

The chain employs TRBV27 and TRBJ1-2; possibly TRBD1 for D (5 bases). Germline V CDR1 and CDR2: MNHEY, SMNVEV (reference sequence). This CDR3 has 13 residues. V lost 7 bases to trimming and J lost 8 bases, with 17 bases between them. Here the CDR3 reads CASNGRDSRGYTF. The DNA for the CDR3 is TGTGCCAGCAATGGCCGGGACTCGAGGGGCTACACCTTC.

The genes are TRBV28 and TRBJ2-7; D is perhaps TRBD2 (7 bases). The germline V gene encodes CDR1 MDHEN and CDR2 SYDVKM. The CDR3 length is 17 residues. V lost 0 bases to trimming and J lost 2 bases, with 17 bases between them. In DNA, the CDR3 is TGTGCCAGCAGTTTATGGGCTAGCGGAGGGGGAACCTACGAGCAGTACTTC. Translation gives CASSLWASGGGTYEQYF. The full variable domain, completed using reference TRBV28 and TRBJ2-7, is DVKVTQSSRYLVKRTGEKVFLECVQDMDHENMFWYRQDPGLGLRLIYFSYDVKMKEKGDIPEGYSVSREKKERFSLILESASTNQTSMYLCASSLWASGGGTYEQYFGPGTRLTVT.

CDR3 residues: CASSNAALSDTEAFF. The CDR3 region has the DNA TGTGCCAGCAGCAACGCGGCCCTCTCGGACACTGAAGCTTTCTTT. The rearrangement uses TRBV5-6 and TRBJ1-1; D not resolved. With 4 bases removed from V and 3 bases from J, the gap between germline ends came to 16 bases. Germline loops: CDR1 SGHDT, CDR2 YYEEEE. This CDR3 is built from 15 residues.

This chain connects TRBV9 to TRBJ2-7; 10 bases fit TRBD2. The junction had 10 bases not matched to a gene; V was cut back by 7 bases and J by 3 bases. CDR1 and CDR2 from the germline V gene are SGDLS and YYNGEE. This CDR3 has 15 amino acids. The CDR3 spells CASAASGTSDYEQYF. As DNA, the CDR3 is TGTGCCAGCGCAGCAAGTGGGACTAGCGACTACGAGCAGTACTTC. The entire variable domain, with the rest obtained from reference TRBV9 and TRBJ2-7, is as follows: DSGVTQTPKHLITATGQRVTLRCSPRSGDLSVYWYQQSLDQGLQFLIQYYNGEERAKGNILERFSAQQFPDLHSELNLSSLELGDSALYFCASAASGTSDYEQYFGPGTRLTVT.

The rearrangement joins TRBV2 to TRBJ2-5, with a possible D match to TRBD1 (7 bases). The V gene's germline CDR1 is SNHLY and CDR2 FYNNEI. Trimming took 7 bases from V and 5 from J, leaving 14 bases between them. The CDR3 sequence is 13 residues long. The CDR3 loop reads CASTRQGGETQYF. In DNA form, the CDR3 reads TGTGCCAGCACCCGACAGGGAGGTGAGACCCAGTACTTC. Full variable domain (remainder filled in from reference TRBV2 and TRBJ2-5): EPEVTQTPSHQVTQMGQEVILRCVPISNHLYFYWYRQILGQKVEFLVSFYNNEISEKSEIFDDQFSVERPDGSNFTLKIRSTKLEDSAMYFCASTRQGGETQYFGPGTRLLVL.

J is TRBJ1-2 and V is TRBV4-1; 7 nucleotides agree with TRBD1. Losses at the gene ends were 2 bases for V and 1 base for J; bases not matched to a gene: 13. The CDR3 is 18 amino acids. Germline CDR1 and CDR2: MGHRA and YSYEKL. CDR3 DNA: TGCGCCAGCAGCCAAAGCGACAGGGTTAAGGGAAGTAACTATGGCTACACCTTC. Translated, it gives CASSQSDRVKGSNYGYTF.